The entry that follows covers one TCR beta chain sequence. Antigen specificity is unknown. The junction does not match germline at one end; this may be a read error. The CDR3 loop spans 12 amino acids. Germline assignment: CDR1 SGHAT and CDR2 FQNNGV. The data originate from a study of tumor-infiltrating lymphocytes in primary liver carcinoma. Study information: The patients included men and women who were aged 30 to 69 years. Study-wide results and limits: Tumor-adjacent and tumor-blood pairs displayed less overlap than did pairs of tumor regions. Owing to bulk unsorted samples, no comparison was made between CD4+ and CD8+ repertoires. Tumor specimens were characterized by a significantly higher top-250-clone fraction than blood (p = 0.039).

The blood RNA (from unsorted whole blood) was obtained, and germline DNA was also extracted. A primer in the constant region served to generate TCR beta cDNA from roughly 550 ng of total RNA. Researchers made the TCR beta libraries by running three nested multiplex PCR rounds with slightly modified ARM-PCR. The study ran its first two PCR rounds for approximately 11 cycles each, using TRBV1-TRBV30 forward primers and a C-beta reverse primer. TCRdb reprocessed the multiplex PCR reads via MiXCR and lists one record per CDR3 protein. The data hold 300,000 to 350,000 distinct CDR3 sequences, with approximately 64% observed a single time.

V usage is TRBV11-2 and J usage is TRBJ2-1; D is unclear. Material for sequencing was peripheral blood. The sequence was collected from a man aged 40-49 years with primary liver carcinoma and hepatitis B virus infection. The chain's CDR3 is CASSRQYIEQFF. Written as DNA, the CDR3 is TGTGCCAGCAGCAGACAATACATTGAGCAGTTCTTC.